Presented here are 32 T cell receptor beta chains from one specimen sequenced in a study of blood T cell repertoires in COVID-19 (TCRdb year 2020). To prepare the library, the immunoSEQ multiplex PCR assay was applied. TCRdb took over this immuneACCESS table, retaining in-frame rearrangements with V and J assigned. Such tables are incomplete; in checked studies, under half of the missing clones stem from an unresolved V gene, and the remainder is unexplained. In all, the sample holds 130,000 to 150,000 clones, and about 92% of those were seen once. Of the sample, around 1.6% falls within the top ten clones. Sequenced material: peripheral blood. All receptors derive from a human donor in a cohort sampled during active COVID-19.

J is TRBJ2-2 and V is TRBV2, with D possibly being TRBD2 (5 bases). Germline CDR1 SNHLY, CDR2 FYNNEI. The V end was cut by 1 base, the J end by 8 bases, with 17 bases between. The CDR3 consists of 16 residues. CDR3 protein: CASSEDPAGPRGELFF. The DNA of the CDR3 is TGTGCCAGCAGTGAAGACCCCGCGGGTCCAAGGGGGGAGCTGTTTTTT.

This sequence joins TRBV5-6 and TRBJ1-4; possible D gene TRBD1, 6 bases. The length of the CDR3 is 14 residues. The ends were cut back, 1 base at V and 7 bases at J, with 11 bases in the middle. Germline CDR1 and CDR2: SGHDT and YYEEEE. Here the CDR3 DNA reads TGTGCCAGCAGCTTGATCAGGGGCGGTGAAAAACTGTTTTTT. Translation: CASSLIRGGEKLFF.

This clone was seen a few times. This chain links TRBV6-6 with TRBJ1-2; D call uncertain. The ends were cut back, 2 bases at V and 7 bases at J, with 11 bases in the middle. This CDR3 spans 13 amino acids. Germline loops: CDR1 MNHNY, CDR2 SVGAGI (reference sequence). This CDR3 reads CASSYEEGIGYTF. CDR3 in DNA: TGTGCCAGCAGTTACGAGGAGGGAATTGGCTACACCTTC.

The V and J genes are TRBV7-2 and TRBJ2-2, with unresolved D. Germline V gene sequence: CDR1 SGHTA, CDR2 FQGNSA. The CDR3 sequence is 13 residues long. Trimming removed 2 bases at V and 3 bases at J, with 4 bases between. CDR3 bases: TGTGCCAGCAGCTTATCCTACACCGGGGAGCTGTTTTTT. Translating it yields CASSLSYTGELFF.

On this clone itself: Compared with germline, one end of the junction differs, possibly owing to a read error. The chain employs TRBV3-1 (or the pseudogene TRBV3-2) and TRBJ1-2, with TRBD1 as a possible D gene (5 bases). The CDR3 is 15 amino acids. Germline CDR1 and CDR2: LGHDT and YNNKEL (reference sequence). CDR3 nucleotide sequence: TGTGCCAGCAGCCAAGAATCCAGGGCTAAATATGGCTACACCTTC. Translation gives CASSQESRAKYGYTF.

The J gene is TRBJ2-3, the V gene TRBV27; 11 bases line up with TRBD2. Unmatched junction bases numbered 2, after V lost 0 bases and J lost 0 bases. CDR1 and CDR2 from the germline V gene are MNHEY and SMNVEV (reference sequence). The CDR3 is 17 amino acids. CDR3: CASSLSGLADSTDTQYF. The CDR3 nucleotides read TGTGCCAGCAGTTTATCGGGACTAGCGGATAGCACAGATACGCAGTATTTT.

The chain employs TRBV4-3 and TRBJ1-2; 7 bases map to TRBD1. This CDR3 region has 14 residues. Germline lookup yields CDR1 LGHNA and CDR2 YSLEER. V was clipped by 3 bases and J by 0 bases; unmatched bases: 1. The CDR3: CASSHGTANYGYTF. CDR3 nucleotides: TGCGCCAGCAGCCACGGGACAGCTAACTATGGCTACACCTTC.

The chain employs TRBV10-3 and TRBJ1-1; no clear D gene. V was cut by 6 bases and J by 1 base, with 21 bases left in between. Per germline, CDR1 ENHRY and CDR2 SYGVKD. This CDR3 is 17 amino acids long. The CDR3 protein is CAISPGSRAGRNTEAFF. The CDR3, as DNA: TGTGCCATCAGCCCCGGGTCAAGGGCGGGGAGGAACACTGAAGCTTTCTTT.

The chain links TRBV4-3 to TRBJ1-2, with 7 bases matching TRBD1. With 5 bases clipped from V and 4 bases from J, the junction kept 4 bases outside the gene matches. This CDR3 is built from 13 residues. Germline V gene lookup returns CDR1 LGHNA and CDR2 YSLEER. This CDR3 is CASSSYRGYGYTF. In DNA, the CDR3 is TGCGCCAGCAGCTCTTACAGGGGCTATGGCTACACCTTC.

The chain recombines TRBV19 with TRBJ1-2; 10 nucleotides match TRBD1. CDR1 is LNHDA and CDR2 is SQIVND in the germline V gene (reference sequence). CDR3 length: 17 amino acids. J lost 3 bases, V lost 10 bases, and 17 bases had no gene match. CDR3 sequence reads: CATLPGTGVPYYYGYTF. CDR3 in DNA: TGTGCCACCCTTCCTGGGACAGGGGTCCCTTATTACTATGGCTACACCTTC.

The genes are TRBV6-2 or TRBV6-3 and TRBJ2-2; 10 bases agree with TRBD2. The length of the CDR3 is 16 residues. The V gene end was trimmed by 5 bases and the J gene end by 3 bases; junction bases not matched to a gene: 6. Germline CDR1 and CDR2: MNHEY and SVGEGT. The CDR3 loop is CASSPSGGAYTGELFF. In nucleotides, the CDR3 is TGTGCCAGCAGTCCAAGCGGGGGGGCCTACACCGGGGAGCTGTTTTTT.

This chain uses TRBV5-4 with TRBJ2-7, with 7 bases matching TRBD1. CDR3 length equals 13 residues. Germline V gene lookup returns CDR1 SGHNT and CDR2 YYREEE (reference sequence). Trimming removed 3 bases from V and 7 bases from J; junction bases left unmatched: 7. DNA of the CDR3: TGTGCCAGCAGCTACTACAGGGGCGGGGAGCAGTACTTC. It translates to CASSYYRGGEQYF.

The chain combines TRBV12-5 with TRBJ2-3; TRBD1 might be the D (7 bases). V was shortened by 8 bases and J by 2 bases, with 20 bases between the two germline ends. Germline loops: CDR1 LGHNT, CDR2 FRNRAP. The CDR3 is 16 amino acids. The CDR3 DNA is TGTGCTAGTAGGCAGGTGCCAGGGGGGAACACAGATACGCAGTATTTT. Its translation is CASRQVPGGNTDTQYF. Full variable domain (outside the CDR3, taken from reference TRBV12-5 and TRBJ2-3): DARVTQTPRHKVTEMGQEVTMRCQPILGHNTVFWYRQTMMQGLELLAYFRNRAPLDDSGMPKDRFSAEMPDATLATLKIQPSEPRDSAVYFCASRQVPGGNTDTQYFGPGTRLTVL.

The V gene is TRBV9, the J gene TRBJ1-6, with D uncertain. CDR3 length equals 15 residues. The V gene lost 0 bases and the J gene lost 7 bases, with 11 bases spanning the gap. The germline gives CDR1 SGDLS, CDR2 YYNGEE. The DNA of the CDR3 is TGTGCCAGCAGCGTAGGCATACGGGGAAATTCACCCCTCCACTTT. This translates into CASSVGIRGNSPLHF.

In DNA form, the CDR3 reads TGTGCCAGCAGCCAAGAACTGAGACTAGCGGGGAGAGAGACCCAGTACTTC. This gives the protein CASSQELRLAGRETQYF. The chain links TRBV3-1 (or the pseudogene TRBV3-2) to TRBJ2-5; 11 nucleotides match TRBD2. CDR3 length: 17 amino acids. Germline lookup yields CDR1 LGHDT and CDR2 YNNKEL (reference sequence). The ends lost 0 bases at V and 4 bases at J; junction bases unmatched: 7.

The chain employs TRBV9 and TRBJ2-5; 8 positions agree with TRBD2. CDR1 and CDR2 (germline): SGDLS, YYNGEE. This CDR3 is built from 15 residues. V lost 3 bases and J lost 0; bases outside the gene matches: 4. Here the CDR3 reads CASSGSGAYQETQYF. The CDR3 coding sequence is TGTGCCAGCAGCGGTAGCGGGGCGTACCAAGAGACCCAGTACTTC.

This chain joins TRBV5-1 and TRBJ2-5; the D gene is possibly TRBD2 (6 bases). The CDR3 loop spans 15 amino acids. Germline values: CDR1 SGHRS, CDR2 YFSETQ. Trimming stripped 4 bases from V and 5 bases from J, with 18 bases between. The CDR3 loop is CASSLRDLGSETQYF. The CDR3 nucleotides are TGCGCCAGCAGCCTAAGGGACTTGGGGTCGGAGACCCAGTACTTC.

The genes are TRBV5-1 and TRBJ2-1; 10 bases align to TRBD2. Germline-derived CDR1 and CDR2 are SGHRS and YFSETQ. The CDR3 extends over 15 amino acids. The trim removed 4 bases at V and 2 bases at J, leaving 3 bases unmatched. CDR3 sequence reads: CASSPLAGAYNEQFF. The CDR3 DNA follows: TGCGCCAGCAGCCCGCTAGCGGGGGCCTACAATGAGCAGTTCTTC.

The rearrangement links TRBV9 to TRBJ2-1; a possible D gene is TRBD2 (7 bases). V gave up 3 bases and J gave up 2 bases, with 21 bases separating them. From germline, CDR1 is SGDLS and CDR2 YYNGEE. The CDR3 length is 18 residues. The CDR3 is CASSARGGRGTPYNEQFF. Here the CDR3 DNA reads TGTGCCAGCAGCGCACGTGGGGGGCGGGGGACACCCTACAATGAGCAGTTCTTC.

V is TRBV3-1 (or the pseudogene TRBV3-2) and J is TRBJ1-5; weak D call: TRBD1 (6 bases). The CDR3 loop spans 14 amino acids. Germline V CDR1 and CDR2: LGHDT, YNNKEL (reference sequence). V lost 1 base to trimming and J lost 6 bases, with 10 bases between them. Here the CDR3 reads CASSQGGGAQPQHF. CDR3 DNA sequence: TGTGCCAGCAGCCAAGGAGGGGGGGCTCAGCCCCAGCATTTT.

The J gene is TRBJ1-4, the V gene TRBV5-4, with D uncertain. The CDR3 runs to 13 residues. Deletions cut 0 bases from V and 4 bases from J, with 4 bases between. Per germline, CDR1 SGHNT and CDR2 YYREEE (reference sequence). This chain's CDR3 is CASSLALNEKLFF. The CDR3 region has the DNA TGTGCCAGCAGCTTGGCCCTTAATGAAAAACTGTTTTTT.

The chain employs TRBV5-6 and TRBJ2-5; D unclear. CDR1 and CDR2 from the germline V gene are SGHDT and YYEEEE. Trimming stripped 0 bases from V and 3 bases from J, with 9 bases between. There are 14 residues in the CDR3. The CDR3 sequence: CASSLASTKETQYF. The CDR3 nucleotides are TGTGCCAGCAGCTTGGCTAGTACTAAAGAGACCCAGTACTTC.

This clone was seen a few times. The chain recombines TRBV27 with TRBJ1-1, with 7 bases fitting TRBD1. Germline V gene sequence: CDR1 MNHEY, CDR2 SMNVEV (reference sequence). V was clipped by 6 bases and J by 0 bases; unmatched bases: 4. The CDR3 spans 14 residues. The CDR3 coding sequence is TGTGCCAGCAGGGCAGGGGGGTTGAACACTGAAGCTTTCTTT. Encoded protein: CASRAGGLNTEAFF.

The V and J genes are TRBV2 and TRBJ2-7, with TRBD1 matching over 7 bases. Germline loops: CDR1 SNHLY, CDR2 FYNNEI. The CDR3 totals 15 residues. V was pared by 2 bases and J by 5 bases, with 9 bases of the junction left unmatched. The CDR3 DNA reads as TGTGCCAGCAGTGAACCTGACAGGGCCCTCCACGAGCAGTACTTC. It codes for CASSEPDRALHEQYF.

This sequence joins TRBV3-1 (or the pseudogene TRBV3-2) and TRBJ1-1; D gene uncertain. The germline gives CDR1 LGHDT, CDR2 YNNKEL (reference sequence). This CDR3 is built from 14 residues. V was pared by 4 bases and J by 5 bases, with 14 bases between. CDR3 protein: CASSRRGGGTEAFF. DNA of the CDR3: TGTGCCAGCAGCCGTCGGGGAGGTGGAACTGAAGCTTTCTTT.

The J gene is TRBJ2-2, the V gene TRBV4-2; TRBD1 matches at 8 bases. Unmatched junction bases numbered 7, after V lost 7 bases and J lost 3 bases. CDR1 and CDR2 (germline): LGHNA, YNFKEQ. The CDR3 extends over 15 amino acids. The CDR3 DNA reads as TGTGCCAGCATGGCTTCGGGACAGGACACCGGGGAGCTGTTTTTT. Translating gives CASMASGQDTGELFF.

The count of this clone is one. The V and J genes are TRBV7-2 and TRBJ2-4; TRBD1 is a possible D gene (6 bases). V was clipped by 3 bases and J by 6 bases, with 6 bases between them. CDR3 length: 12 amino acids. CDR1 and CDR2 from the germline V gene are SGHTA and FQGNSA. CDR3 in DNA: TGTGCCAGCAGCTTGACAGGAAACATTCAGTACTTC. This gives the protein CASSLTGNIQYF.

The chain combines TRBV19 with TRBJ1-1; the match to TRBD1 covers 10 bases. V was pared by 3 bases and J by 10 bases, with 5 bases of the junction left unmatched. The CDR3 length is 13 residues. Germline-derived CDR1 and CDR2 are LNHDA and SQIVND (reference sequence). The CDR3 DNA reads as TGTGCCAGTAGTATTGGGACAGGGGTTAGAGCTTTCTTT. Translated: CASSIGTGVRAFF.

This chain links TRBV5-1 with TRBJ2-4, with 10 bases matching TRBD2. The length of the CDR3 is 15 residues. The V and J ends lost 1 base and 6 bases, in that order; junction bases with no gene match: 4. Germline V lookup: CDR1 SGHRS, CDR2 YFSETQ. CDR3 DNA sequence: TGCGCCAGCAGCTTGACTAGCGGGGTGGGAAACATTCAGTACTTC. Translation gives CASSLTSGVGNIQYF.

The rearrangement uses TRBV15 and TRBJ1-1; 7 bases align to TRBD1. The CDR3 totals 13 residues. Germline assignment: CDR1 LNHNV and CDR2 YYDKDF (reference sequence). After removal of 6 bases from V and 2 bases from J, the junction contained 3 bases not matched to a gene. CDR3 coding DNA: TGTGCCACCAGTGGGACAGATAACACTGAAGCTTTCTTT. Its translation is CATSGTDNTEAFF.

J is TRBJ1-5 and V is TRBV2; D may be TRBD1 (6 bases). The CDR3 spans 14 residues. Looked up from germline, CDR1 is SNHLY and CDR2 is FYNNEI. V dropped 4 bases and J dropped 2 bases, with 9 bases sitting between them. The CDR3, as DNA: TGTGCCAGCAGTGCGACAGGAGGCAATCAGCCCCAGCATTTT. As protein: CASSATGGNQPQHF. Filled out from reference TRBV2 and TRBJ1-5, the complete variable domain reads EPEVTQTPSHQVTQMGQEVILRCVPISNHLYFYWYRQILGQKVEFLVSFYNNEISEKSEIFDDQFSVERPDGSNFTLKIRSTKLEDSAMYFCASSATGGNQPQHFGDGTRLSIL.

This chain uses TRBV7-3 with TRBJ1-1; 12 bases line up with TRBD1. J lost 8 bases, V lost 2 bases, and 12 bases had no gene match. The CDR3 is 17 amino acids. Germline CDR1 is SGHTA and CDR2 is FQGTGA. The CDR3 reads CASSLRGTGGYPGEAFF. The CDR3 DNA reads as TGTGCCAGCAGCTTACGGGGGACAGGGGGCTACCCCGGGGAAGCTTTCTTT.